This T cell receptor (beta chain) was identified in a study of T-cell reconstitution after alpha-beta-depleted transplantation in children. Preparation of the TCRbeta library involved a method that used unique molecular identifiers. One entry per CDR3 protein, called by TCRdb with MiXCR from the PCR reads. The sample yields about 980,000 distinct CDR3 sequences, around 30% seen once. Germline CDR1 SGHTA, CDR2 FQGNSA. V lost 0 bases and J 8 bases, leaving 20 bases between the germline ends. There are 17 residues in the CDR3. This clonotype was sampled from a boy younger than two who had a stem cell transplant for SCID, so the T cells may come from the graft donor. V and J are TRBV7-2 and TRBJ2-1; no firm D call. Material: PBMCs, mostly from graft donor cells, obtained 360 days after TCRalphabeta/CD19-depleted stem cell transplant. The CDR3 loop reads CASSLALRVKGLDEQFF. DNA of the CDR3: TGTGCCAGCAGCTTAGCGCTAAGGGTCAAAGGGTTGGATGAGCAGTTCTTC.